This is a list of T cell receptor beta chains from one sample in a study of blood T cell repertoires in COVID-19. Libraries were prepared by immunoSEQ multiplex PCR; TCRdb keeps only in-frame clonotypes and omits some of them. The sample holds approximately 250,000 clones, less than 90% seen once. The sequenced sample consisted of peripheral blood. These receptors were collected from a woman aged 70 to 79 with COVID-19, enrolled during active disease. The CDR3 runs from the conserved cysteine through the conserved F or W. A D gene is named only where the DNA matches it firmly. The size field is filled for only some rows; it gives once, few, many or a size class.

DNA,CDR3,J,size,D,V
TGCGCCAGCAGCTTCGGGGAGACCCAGTACTTC,CASSFGETQYF,TRBJ2-5,.,.,TRBV5-1
TGCGCCAGCACCGTAGGGATGGGACTCACAGATACGCAGTATTTT,CASTVGMGLTDTQYF,TRBJ2-3,.,.,TRBV4-1
TGTGCCAGCAGCCGATGGGACATTTCGAACACCGGGGAGCTGTTTTTT,CASSRWDISNTGELFF,TRBJ2-2,.,.,TRBV7-3
TGCGCCAGCAGCTTGGGGGACAGGGGCTTCACTGAAGCTTTCTTT,CASSLGDRGFTEAFF,TRBJ1-1,.,TRBD1,TRBV5-1
TGTGCCTGGAGTTTGGGGCGGGGGGGCCTTGATACGCAGTATTTT,CAWSLGRGGLDTQYF,TRBJ2-3,few,TRBD2,TRBV30
TGTGCCATCAGCGGGACTAGCGGGGGCCGGGAGACCCAGTACTTC,CAISGTSGGRETQYF,TRBJ2-5,.,TRBD2,TRBV10-3
TGTGCCAGCAGCGTAGGCCAGGTATTCATCTACGAGCAGTACTTC,CASSVGQVFIYEQYF,TRBJ2-7,.,.,TRBV9
TGTGCCAGCTCTCCCCAGACATTCTACGAGCAGTACTTC,CASSPQTFYEQYF,TRBJ2-7,.,.,TRBV18
TGTGCCAGCGTTCATAGGGGGCGCGGCACTGAAGCTTTCTTT,CASVHRGRGTEAFF,TRBJ1-1,.,TRBD1,TRBV18
TGCGCCAGCATCTCTACAGGGGGCCAAGCTTTCTTT,CASISTGGQAFF,TRBJ1-1,.,TRBD1,TRBV5-1
TGCAGCGCCCGGGACAGGGAGTCTGACTATGGCTACACCTTC,CSARDRESDYGYTF,TRBJ1-2,.,TRBD1,TRBV29-1
TGTGCCAGCAGTTTAAGGGGCCTGGGTCTGGGTATCGACTATGGCTACACCTTC,CASSLRGLGLGIDYGYTF,TRBJ1-2,once,.,TRBV27
TGTGCCAGCAGTGTATCAGGTTACGGGGACAAATTATCGTATGGCTACACCTTC,CASSVSGYGDKLSYGYTF,TRBJ1-2,once,.,TRBV2
TGTGCCAGCAGAAAACAGGGGGCTTTTTCACCCCTCCACTTT,CASRKQGAFSPLHF,TRBJ1-6,.,TRBD1,TRBV5-6
TGTGCCAGCAGCTTAGATGGACAGGTTAACTATGGCTACACCTTC,CASSLDGQVNYGYTF,TRBJ1-2,once,TRBD1,TRBV7-2
TGTGCCAGCATTCCCGGGACAGGGTTCTTCGGAAACACCATATATTTT,CASIPGTGFFGNTIYF,TRBJ1-3,.,TRBD1,TRBV28
TGTGCCAGCAGTGACTCCGGAACACCAGGAATCTATGGCTACACCTTC,CASSDSGTPGIYGYTF,TRBJ1-2,.,.,TRBV6-4
TGTGCCAGCAGCAGTGGGACAGGGAACGTCTGTGAGCAGTACTTC,CASSSGTGNVCEQYF,TRBJ2-7,once,.,TRBV21-1
TGTGCCAGCAGCTTAAGCGACCTCGAGCAGTACTTC,CASSLSDLEQYF,TRBJ2-7,.,.,TRBV7-9
TGTGCCAGTAGTCCCCGGGACAGGGAAGAGACCCAGTACTTC,CASSPRDREETQYF,TRBJ2-5,.,TRBD1,TRBV19
TGTGCCAGCAGTACCGGGACAGGGATGGGAAAACTGTTTTTT,CASSTGTGMGKLFF,TRBJ1-4,.,TRBD1,TRBV28
TGTGCCAGCAACGAGGAGAATTCACCCCTCCACTTT,CASNEENSPLHF,TRBJ1-6,.,.,TRBV7-9
TGTGCCAGCAGTCCGGGGACTAGCGTCTACAATGAGCAGTTCTTC,CASSPGTSVYNEQFF,TRBJ2-1,.,TRBD2,TRBV7-2
TGTGCCAGTCGTGGTTCGGACAGGGGACACGAGCAGTACTTC,CASRGSDRGHEQYF,TRBJ2-7,.,TRBD1,TRBV19
TGTGCCAGCAGCGCGGGACAGATTAATGAAAAACTGTTTTTT,CASSAGQINEKLFF,TRBJ1-4,.,TRBD1,TRBV7-9
TGTGCCAGTAGGATGAATTATGGACTAGCGTCGAATACGCAGTATTTT,CASRMNYGLASNTQYF,TRBJ2-3,.,TRBD2,TRBV19
TGTGCCAGCAGTTTCGACAGGGAGTCACCCCTCCACTTT,CASSFDRESPLHF,TRBJ1-6,.,TRBD1,TRBV6-6
TGCAGCGTTGGACAGACGGCCACTGAAGCTTTCTTT,CSVGQTATEAFF,TRBJ1-1,.,.,TRBV29-1
TGTGCCAGCGGAGCGGGGGGGCGGGGAGATACGCAGTATTTT,CASGAGGRGDTQYF,TRBJ2-3,.,TRBD2,TRBV6-5
TGTGCCAGCAGCCCAATAGCGGGGGGCTACTCTGGGGCCAACGTCCTGACTTTC,CASSPIAGGYSGANVLTF,TRBJ2-6,.,TRBD2,TRBV6-2/TRBV6-3
TGTGCCAGCAGCTTACAGACTAACTATGGCTACACCTTC,CASSLQTNYGYTF,TRBJ1-2,.,.,TRBV11-1
TGTGCCAGCTCACCACAGGACAGGGGAGCTTTCTTT,CASSPQDRGAFF,TRBJ1-1,.,TRBD1,TRBV18
TGTGCCAGCAGCTTGGAAGCTTCTGGAAACACCATATATTTT,CASSLEASGNTIYF,TRBJ1-3,.,.,TRBV5-6
TGTGCCAGCAGAGTAGCGGGGGAATCTTTTGGAAGTCAGTACTTC,CASRVAGESFGSQYF,TRBJ2-5,.,TRBD2,TRBV2
TGCGCCAGCAGGAGCCCGAAAAACACTGAAGCTTTCTTT,CASRSPKNTEAFF,TRBJ1-1,.,.,TRBV5-1
TGTGCCAGCAGCAAACGAGGGGGGACTAGCGGGACCTCCTACGAGCAGTACTTC,CASSKRGGTSGTSYEQYF,TRBJ2-7,.,.,TRBV21-1
TGCGCCAGCGGCAGGACTAGCGGGGTAGCCACAGATACGCAGTATTTT,CASGRTSGVATDTQYF,TRBJ2-3,.,TRBD2,TRBV5-1